The entry below gives a single TCR beta chain sequence along with its context. Its antigen remains unidentified. The data are from a study of OX40 agonist ivuxolimab in advanced cancers. Study background: People who had prior anti-PD-1, anti-PD-L1 or anti-CTLA-4 therapy could take part, and around 40% had some. Broader study findings: In general, CD8+ T cells held more expanded clones than CD4+ did, on average.

CDR1 and CDR2 from the germline V gene are SGHNT and YENEEA. V shed 1 base and J shed 4 bases, with 8 bases lying between them. The CDR3 covers 13 residues. TCRdb's copy holds only in-frame clones and misses some; the assay was immunoSEQ multiplex PCR. In the table there are roughly 60,000 clones, roughly four fifths of which are singletons. The rearrangement joins TRBV11-3 to TRBJ2-7; perhaps TRBD2 as D (5 bases). The receptor's source is an adult with an advanced solid tumor such as melanoma, head and neck, liver or kidney cancer. The starting material was CD4+ or CD8+ T cells sorted from blood, obtained in a trial of the OX40 agonist ivuxolimab. CDR3 coding DNA: TGTGCCAGCAGCTTAGGAAGCGGTTACGAGCAGTACTTC. It codes for CASSLGSGYEQYF.